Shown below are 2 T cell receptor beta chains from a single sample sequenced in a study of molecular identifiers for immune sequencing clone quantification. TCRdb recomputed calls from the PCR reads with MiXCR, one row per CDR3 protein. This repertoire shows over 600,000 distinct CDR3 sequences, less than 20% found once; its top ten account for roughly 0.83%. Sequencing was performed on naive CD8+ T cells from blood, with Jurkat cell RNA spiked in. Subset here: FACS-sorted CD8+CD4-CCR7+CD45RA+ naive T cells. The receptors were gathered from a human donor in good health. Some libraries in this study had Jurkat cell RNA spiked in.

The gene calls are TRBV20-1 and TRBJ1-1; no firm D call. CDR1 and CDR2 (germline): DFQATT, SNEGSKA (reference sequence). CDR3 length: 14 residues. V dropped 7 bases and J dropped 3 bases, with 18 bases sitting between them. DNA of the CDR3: TGCAGTGTCCCGGATATGCGACCGCACACTGAAGCTTTCTTT. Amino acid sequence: CSVPDMRPHTEAFF.

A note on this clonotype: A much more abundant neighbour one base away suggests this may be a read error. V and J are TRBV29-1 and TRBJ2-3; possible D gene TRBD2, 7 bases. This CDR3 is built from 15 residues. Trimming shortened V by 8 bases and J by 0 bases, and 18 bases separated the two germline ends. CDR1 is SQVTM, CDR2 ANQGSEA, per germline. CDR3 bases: TGCAGCATTGGGCCTGGGGGGGCGAGCACAGATACGCAGTATTTT. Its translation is CSIGPGGASTDTQYF.